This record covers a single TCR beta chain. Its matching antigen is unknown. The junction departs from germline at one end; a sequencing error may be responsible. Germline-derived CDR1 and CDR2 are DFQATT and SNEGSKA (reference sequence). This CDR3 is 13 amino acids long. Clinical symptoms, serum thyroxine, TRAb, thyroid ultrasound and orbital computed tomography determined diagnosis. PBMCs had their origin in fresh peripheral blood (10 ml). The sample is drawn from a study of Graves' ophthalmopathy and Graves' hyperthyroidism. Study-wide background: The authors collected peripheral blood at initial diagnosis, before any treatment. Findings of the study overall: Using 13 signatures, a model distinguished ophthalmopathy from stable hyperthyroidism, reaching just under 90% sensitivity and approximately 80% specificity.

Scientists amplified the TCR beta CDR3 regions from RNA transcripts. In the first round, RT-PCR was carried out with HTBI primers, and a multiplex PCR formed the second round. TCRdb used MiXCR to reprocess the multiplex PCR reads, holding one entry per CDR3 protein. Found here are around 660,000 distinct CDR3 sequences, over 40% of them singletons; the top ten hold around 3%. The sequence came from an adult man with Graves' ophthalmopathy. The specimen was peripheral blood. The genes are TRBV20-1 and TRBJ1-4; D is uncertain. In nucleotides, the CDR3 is TGCGGTGCTAGAGATTGGACTAATGAAAAACTGTTTTTT. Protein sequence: CGARDWTNEKLFF.